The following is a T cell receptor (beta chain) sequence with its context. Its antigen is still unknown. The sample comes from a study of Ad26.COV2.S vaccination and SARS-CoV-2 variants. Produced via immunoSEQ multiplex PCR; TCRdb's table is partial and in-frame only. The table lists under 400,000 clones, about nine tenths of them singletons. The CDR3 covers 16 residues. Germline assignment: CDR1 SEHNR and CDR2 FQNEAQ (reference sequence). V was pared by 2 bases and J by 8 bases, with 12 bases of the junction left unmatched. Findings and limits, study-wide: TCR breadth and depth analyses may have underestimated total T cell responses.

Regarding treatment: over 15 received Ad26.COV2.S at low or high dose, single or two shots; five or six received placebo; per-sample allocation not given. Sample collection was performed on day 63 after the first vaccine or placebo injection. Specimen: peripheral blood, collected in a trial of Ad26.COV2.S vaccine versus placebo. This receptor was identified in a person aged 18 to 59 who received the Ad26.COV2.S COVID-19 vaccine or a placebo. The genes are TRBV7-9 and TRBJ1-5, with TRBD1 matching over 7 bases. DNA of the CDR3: TGTGCCAGCAGCTTAACAGGGGTCAACCATCAGGAGCCCCAGCATTTT. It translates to CASSLTGVNHQEPQHF.